Below are 25 T cell receptor beta chains sequenced from a single sample in a study of blood T cells in healthy people across ages. Combining a sample-barcoded 5' primer with a J-beta primer mix, a second PCR ran for roughly 7 to 11 cycles. TCRdb re-analysed the 5' RACE reads in MiXCR, keeping a single row per CDR3 protein. The sample holds 550,000 to 750,000 distinct CDR3 sequences; around 21% are singletons and the top ten take 3% to 4.5%. The specimen was blood. The receptors derive from a man between 65 and 85 years old in good health.

J is TRBJ2-1 and V is TRBV3-1, with a tentative D call TRBD1 (6 bases). The V gene lost 4 bases and the J gene lost 4 bases, with 20 bases spanning the gap. The germline gives CDR1 LGHDT, CDR2 YNNKEL (reference sequence). The CDR3 contains 17 residues. The CDR3 sequence: CASSPSAGTRVYNEQFF. In nucleotides, the CDR3 is TGTGCCAGCAGCCCCTCTGCCGGGACACGAGTATACAATGAGCAGTTCTTC.

This clonotype was picked up a small number of times. The rearrangement links TRBV6-1 to TRBJ2-2, with 7 bases identical to TRBD2. The CDR3 covers 17 residues. Germline lookup yields CDR1 MNHNS and CDR2 SASEGT. V gave up 5 bases and J gave up 2 bases; unmatched junction bases: 11. Here the CDR3 DNA reads TGTGCCAGCAGTACCTTCGTGGGACTAACCAACACCGGGGAGCTGTTTTTT. Translated: CASSTFVGLTNTGELFF.

The chain employs TRBV6-2 or TRBV6-3 and TRBJ2-5; no clear D gene. The end of the DNA is better explained by TRBJ2-1, so the J call may be wrong. The CDR3 consists of 14 residues. Germline values: CDR1 MNHEY, CDR2 SVGEGT. The CDR3 reads CASSYSIGNNEQFF. As DNA, the CDR3 is TGTGCCAGCAGTTACTCGATTGGGAACAATGAGCAGTTCTTC.

The genes are TRBV28 and TRBJ2-5, with 10 bases fitting TRBD1. The ends lost 5 bases at V and 5 bases at J; junction bases unmatched: 14. Germline loops: CDR1 MDHEN, CDR2 SYDVKM. CDR3 length equals 17 residues. The DNA for the CDR3 is TGTGCCAGCAGTACGTCCCGGGACAGGGGCTTTATGGAGACCCAGTACTTC. Translation gives CASSTSRDRGFMETQYF.

The rearrangement joins TRBV28 to TRBJ2-3; D is uncertain. The CDR3 loop spans 11 amino acids. CDR1 is MDHEN, CDR2 SYDVKM, per germline. V was clipped by 6 bases and J by 6 bases, with 7 bases between them. DNA of the CDR3: TGTGCCAGCAGGAAATCCGATACGCAGTATTTT. This translates into CASRKSDTQYF.

On this clonotype itself: This could be a read error, since a much larger clone is one nucleotide away. The conserved phenylalanine or tryptophan normally closing the CDR3 is absent here, so this likely arose from a read error. V and J are TRBV18 and TRBJ1-1; D call uncertain. V lost 2 bases to trimming and J lost 7 bases, with 11 bases between them. Germline lookup yields CDR1 KGHSH and CDR2 LQKENI. The CDR3 has 13 residues. In DNA, the CDR3 is TGTGCCAGCTCACCATCGGGCAAGGGTGAAGCTTTCCTT. It codes for CASSPSGKGEAFL.

Comment on this clonotype: One junction end does not reproduce the germline sequence, and a read error may be involved. The chain joins TRBV5-1 to TRBJ1-3, with D unclear. This CDR3 has 13 residues. CDR1 and CDR2 from the germline V gene are SGHRS and YFSETQ. CDR3 residues: CASRPSSGNTVYF. CDR3 nucleotide sequence: TGCGCCAGCAGGCCATCCTCTGGAAACACCGTATATTTT.

The CDR3 DNA reads TGTGCCAGCAGCTATCAAGGGACTAGCGTCGGGGAGCTGTTTTTT. Protein sequence: CASSYQGTSVGELFF. V is TRBV7-9 and J is TRBJ2-2, with TRBD2 identical over 10 bases. This CDR3 has 15 residues. The trim removed 4 bases at V and 7 bases at J, leaving 6 bases unmatched. Germline-derived CDR1 and CDR2 are SEHNR and FQNEAQ (reference sequence). The complete variable domain, with remaining parts taken from reference TRBV7-9 and TRBJ2-2, reads DTGVSQNPRHKITKRGQNVTFRCDPISEHNRLYWYRQTLGQGPEFLTYFQNEAQLEKSRLLSDRFSAERPKGSFSTLEIQRTEQGDSAMYLCASSYQGTSVGELFFGEGSRLTVL.

The V gene is TRBV21-1, the J gene TRBJ1-6; the table's D call TRBD1 went unverified against the DNA. TRBV21-1 is noted as a pseudogene. The CDR3 has 13 amino acids. The CDR3, as DNA: TGTGCCAGCAGCACACGACAGCATTCACCCCTCCACTTT. Encoded protein: CASSTRQHSPLHF.

This clonotype was observed a few times. This chain joins TRBV6-5 and TRBJ1-4; tentative D call: TRBD1 (5 bases). The germline gives CDR1 MNHEY, CDR2 SVGAGI. V was clipped by 6 bases and J by 4 bases, with 15 bases between them. This CDR3 comprises 15 residues. The CDR3 DNA reads TGTGCCAGCAGCGACCGGGGGACCCATAATGAAAAACTGTTTTTT. This codes for CASSDRGTHNEKLFF.

With respect to this clonotype: Sequence at one end of the junction differs from germline and may be a read error. This chain connects TRBV2 to TRBJ2-5; the match to TRBD1 covers 7 bases. Per germline, CDR1 SNHLY and CDR2 FYNNEI. The CDR3 has 13 residues. The CDR3 sequence is CASSDQGEESQYF. CDR3 bases: TGTGCCAGCAGTGACCAGGGGGAAGAGAGCCAGTACTTC. Combining the CDR3 with reference TRBV2 and TRBJ2-5 gives the whole variable domain EPEVTQTPSHQVTQMGQEVILRCVPISNHLYFYWYRQILGQKVEFLVSFYNNEISEKSEIFDDQFSVERPDGSNFTLKIRSTKLEDSAMYFCASSDQGEESQYFGPGTRLLVL.

The J gene is TRBJ2-5, the V gene TRBV11-2; no firm D call. The CDR3 sequence is 13 residues long. V was trimmed by 0 bases and J by 5 bases, leaving 7 bases between them. The germline CDR1 and CDR2 sequences are SGHAT and FQNNGV. The CDR3 DNA sequence: TGTGCCAGCAGCTTAGATCGGTACGAGACCCAGTACTTC. Translated, it gives CASSLDRYETQYF.

This clonotype was detected a few times. The chain carries TRBV7-2 and TRBJ2-1; no clear D. Per the germline V gene, CDR1 is SGHTA and CDR2 is FQGNSA. This CDR3 is 14 amino acids long. Trimming took 4 bases from V and 0 from J, leaving 7 bases between them. DNA for the CDR3: TGTGCCAGCAGCTCGACCAGCTCCTACAATGAGCAGTTCTTC. This sequence encodes CASSSTSSYNEQFF.

This chain joins TRBV5-1 and TRBJ2-3; 9 bases line up with TRBD2. J was trimmed by 4 bases and V by 0 bases; bases with no gene match: 3. The CDR3 is 15 amino acids. Germline V gene data show CDR1 as SGHRS and CDR2 as YFSETQ. For the CDR3, the DNA is TGCGCCAGCAGCTTGGTTAGCGGGAGCGCAGATACGCAGTATTTT. Amino acid sequence: CASSLVSGSADTQYF.

J is TRBJ2-7 and V is TRBV20-1; D is ambiguous. Germline lookup yields CDR1 DFQATT and CDR2 SNEGSKA (reference sequence). CDR3 length equals 11 residues. V lost 5 bases, J lost 1 base, and 6 bases lay in between. CDR3 sequence reads: CSAYSSYEQYF. DNA of the CDR3: TGCAGTGCTTACAGTTCCTACGAGCAGTACTTC.

A few counts support this clonotype. The rearrangement joins TRBV5-1 to TRBJ2-5, with 10 positions matching TRBD1. V shed 0 bases, J shed 4 bases, and the junction held 9 bases outside the gene matches. Germline CDR1 is SGHRS and CDR2 is YFSETQ. The CDR3 loop spans 17 amino acids. Here the CDR3 DNA reads TGCGCCAGCAGCTTGGGGACCGGGACAGGGGTTGGAGAGACCCAGTACTTC. Translated: CASSLGTGTGVGETQYF.

Only a few counts were recorded for this clonotype. The rearrangement links TRBV12-3 or TRBV12-4 to TRBJ2-1; D remains unclear. This CDR3 is 15 amino acids long. Trimming took 6 bases from V and 5 from J, leaving 17 bases between them. The CDR3 DNA reads TGTGCCAGCAGCACCCGGAGCAAATTAAACAATGAGCAGTTCTTC. Translated, it gives CASSTRSKLNNEQFF.

The CDR3 loop is CASSREGASYEQYF. CDR3 DNA sequence: TGTGCCAGCTCACGGGAGGGGGCCTCCTACGAGCAGTACTTC. This chain joins TRBV18 and TRBJ2-5; tentatively, D is TRBD1 or TRBD2 (7 bases each). The J call could be wrong; TRBJ2-7 is a better fit for the DNA end. The CDR3 extends over 14 amino acids. The V gene's germline CDR1 is KGHSH and CDR2 LQKENI.

This clonotype came up a few times. The chain links TRBV5-6 to TRBJ2-7, with a possible D match to TRBD2 (6 bases). The CDR3 is 13 amino acids. V was pared by 0 bases and J by 6 bases, with 10 bases between. In germline, CDR1 is SGHDT, CDR2 YYEEEE. As DNA, the CDR3 is TGTGCCAGCAGCTTGGTAGTGACTAGCGAGCAGTACTTC. It yields the protein CASSLVVTSEQYF.

The chain uses TRBV15 and TRBJ2-3; D tentatively reads TRBD1 or TRBD2 (5 bases each). Between the trimmed V and J ends, which lost 2 bases and 4 bases, there was a span of 13 bases. CDR1 and CDR2 (germline): LNHNV, YYDKDF (reference sequence). CDR3 size: 15 residues. In DNA, the CDR3 is TGTGCCACCAGCAGACCAGCGGCAGGGTCAGATACGCAGTATTTT. The encoded protein is CATSRPAAGSDTQYF.

To note about this clonotype: A read error may produce the germline difference seen at one junction end. The chain joins TRBV28 to TRBJ2-5, with D perhaps TRBD2 (7 bases). In germline, CDR1 is MDHEN, CDR2 SYDVKM. The CDR3 has 14 residues. CDR3 sequence (DNA): TGTGCCGGCAGTTATAGGGGGGGCATTTACGAGCAGTGCTTC. It yields the protein CAGSYRGGIYEQCF.

This clonotype showed up just a few times. This sequence joins TRBV12-3 or TRBV12-4 and TRBJ2-5; 7 bases map to TRBD1. The DNA end is a closer match to TRBJ2-7, so the J assignment may be wrong. CDR3 length equals 13 residues. The CDR3 spells CASKRTGAYEQYF. In DNA form, the CDR3 reads TGTGCCAGCAAGAGGACAGGAGCCTACGAGCAGTACTTC.

The chain recombines TRBV5-1 with TRBJ2-3; 12 nucleotides match TRBD2. The V segment lost 2 bases and the J segment 4 bases; nucleotides outside the gene matches: 8. Germline V gives CDR1 SGHRS, CDR2 YFSETQ. The CDR3 has 17 amino acids. The CDR3 DNA follows: TGCGCCAGCAGCTTCCGGACTAGCGGGACCCTCGCAGATACGCAGTATTTT. Translated, it gives CASSFRTSGTLADTQYF.

This clonotype came up a few times. The chain has TRBV10-3 and TRBJ1-5; 7 bases line up with TRBD1. The ends lost 10 bases at V and 1 base at J; junction bases unmatched: 16. This CDR3 contains 17 residues. The germline V gene encodes CDR1 ENHRY and CDR2 SYGVKD. This chain's CDR3 is CATLPQIGGLSNQPQHF. Here the CDR3 DNA reads TGTGCCACACTACCCCAAATAGGGGGCTTGAGCAATCAGCCCCAGCATTTT.

As regards this clonotype: The junction departs from the called germline gene at one end, perhaps through a read error. The chain joins TRBV9 to TRBJ2-5; no definite D call. Germline CDR1 SGDLS, CDR2 YYNGEE. The CDR3 is 13 residues long. CDR3 sequence: CTSSVSLQETQYF. In nucleotides, the CDR3 is TGTACCAGCAGCGTATCTCTCCAAGAGACCCAGTACTTC.